The sequence of this T cell receptor beta chain was determined in a study of graft-versus-host responses after intestinal transplantation. Study-level information: Multivisceral, liver-intestinal, or isolated intestinal grafts were transplanted into recipients. All recipients got anti-thymocyte globulin induction, then tacrolimus and steroids for about 3 years.

Profiling relied on immunoSEQ multiplex PCR, and the TCRdb table lists in-frame clones only, not all of them. The data contain under 95,000 clones, roughly 80% of them singletons. General study results and limits: Subjects displaying graft-donor T cell macrochimerism possessed elevated graft-versus-host to host-versus-graft clonal ratios inside allografts. Recipient bone marrow held GvH clones, some seen earlier in ileum or blood.

As concerns this clone: Its antigen remains unidentified.

V lost 8 bases and J lost 6; bases outside the gene matches: 4. The CDR3 is 12 residues long. Germline V gives CDR1 MDHEN, CDR2 SYDVKM. The specimen comprised unstimulated CD4+ T cells sorted from spleen or lymph node cells, sampled before intestinal transplant. This chain joins TRBV28 and TRBJ1-5; 7 nucleotides match TRBD1. The sequence was collected from a human donor who received an intestinal transplant. CDR3 in amino acids: CASSQGGQPQHF. As DNA, the CDR3 is TGTGCCAGCTCCCAGGGGGGTCAGCCCCAGCATTTT. Based on the CDR3 plus reference TRBV28 and TRBJ1-5, the full variable domain is DVKVTQSSRYLVKRTGEKVFLECVQDMDHENMFWYRQDPGLGLRLIYFSYDVKMKEKGDIPEGYSVSREKKERFSLILESASTNQTSMYLCASSQGGQPQHFGDGTRLSIL.